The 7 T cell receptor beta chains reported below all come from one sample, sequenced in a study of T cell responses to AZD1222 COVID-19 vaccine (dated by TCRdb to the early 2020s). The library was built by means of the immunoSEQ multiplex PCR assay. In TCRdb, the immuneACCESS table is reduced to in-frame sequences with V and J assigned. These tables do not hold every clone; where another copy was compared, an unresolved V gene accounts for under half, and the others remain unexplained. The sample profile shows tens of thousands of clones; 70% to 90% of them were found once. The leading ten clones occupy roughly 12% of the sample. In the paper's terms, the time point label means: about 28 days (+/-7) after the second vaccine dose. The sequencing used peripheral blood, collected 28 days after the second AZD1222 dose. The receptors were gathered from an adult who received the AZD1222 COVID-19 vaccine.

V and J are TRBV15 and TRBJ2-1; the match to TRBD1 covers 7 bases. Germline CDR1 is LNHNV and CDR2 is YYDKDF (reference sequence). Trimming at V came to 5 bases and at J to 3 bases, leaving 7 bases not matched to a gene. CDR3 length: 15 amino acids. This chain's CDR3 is CATSGEGQSYNEQFF. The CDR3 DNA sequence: TGTGCCACCAGCGGCGAGGGACAGAGCTACAATGAGCAGTTCTTC.

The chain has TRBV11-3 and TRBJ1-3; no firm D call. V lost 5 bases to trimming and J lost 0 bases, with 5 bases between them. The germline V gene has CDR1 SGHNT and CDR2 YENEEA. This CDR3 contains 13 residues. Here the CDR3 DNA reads TGTGCCAGCAGCAAAAGCTCTGGAAACACCATATATTTT. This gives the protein CASSKSSGNTIYF.

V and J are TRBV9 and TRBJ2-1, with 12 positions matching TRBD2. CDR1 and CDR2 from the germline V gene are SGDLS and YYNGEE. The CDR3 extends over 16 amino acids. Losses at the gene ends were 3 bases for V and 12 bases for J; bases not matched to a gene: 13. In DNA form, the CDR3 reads TGTGCCAGCAGCGCCAGGACTAGCGGGGTCCTCACGGGGCAGTTCTTC. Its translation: CASSARTSGVLTGQFF.

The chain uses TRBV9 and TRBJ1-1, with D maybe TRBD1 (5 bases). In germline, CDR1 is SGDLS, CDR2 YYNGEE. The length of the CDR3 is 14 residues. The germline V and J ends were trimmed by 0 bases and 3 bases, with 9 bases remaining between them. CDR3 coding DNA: TGTGCCAGCAGCGTAGCTACGGGGGACACTGAAGCTTTCTTT. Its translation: CASSVATGDTEAFF.

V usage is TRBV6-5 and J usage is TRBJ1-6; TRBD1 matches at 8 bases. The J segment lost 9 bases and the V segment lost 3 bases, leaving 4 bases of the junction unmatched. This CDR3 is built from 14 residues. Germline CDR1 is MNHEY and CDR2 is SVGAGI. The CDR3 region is CASSYDRGVSPLHF. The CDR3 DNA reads TGTGCCAGCAGTTATGACAGGGGTGTTTCACCCCTCCACTTT.

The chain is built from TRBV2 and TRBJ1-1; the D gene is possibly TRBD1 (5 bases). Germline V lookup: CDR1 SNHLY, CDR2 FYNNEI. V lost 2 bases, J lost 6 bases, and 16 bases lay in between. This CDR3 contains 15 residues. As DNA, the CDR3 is TGTGCCAGCAGTGAACGGGCAGGGCAGACAGCTGAAGCTTTCTTT. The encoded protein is CASSERAGQTAEAFF.

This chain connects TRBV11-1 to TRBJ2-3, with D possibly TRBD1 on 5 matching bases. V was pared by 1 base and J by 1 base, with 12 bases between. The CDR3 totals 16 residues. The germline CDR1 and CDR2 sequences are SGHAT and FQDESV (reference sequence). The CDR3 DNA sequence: TGTGCCAGCAGCTTAGTAGGGGCCCTCGGCACAGATACGCAGTATTTT. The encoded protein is CASSLVGALGTDTQYF.